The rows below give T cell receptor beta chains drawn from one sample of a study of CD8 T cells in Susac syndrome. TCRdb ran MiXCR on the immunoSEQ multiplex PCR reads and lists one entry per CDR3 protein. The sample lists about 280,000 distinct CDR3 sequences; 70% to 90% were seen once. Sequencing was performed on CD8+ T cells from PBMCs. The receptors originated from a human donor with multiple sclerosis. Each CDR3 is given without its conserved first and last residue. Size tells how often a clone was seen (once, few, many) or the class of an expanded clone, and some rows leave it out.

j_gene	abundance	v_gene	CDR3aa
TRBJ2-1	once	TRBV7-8	ASARGLAGGLLYNEQF
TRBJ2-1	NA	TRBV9	ASSVNGLASNEQF
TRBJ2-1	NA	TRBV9	ASSVAGAHDEQF
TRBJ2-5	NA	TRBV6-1	ASSEAPSGETQY
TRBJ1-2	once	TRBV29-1	SVEDSLGNYGYT
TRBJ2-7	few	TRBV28	ASSFRGINHYEQY
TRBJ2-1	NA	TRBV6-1	ASSGTESSYNEQF
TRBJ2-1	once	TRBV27	ASTRQGGYNEQF
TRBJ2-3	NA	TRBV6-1	ASSESGGVADTQY
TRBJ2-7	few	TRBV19	ASRGLAGPYEQY
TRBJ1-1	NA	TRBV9	ASSVSERPRTEAF
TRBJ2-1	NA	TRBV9	ASGDPGVSNEQF
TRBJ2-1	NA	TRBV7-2	ASSTWTGGSWEQF
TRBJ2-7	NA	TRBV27	ASSHFSPYEQY
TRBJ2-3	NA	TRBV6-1	ASSLEPASTDTQY
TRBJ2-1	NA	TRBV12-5	ASGFDRGPYNEQF
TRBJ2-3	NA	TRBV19	ASSGVETSGSTDTQY
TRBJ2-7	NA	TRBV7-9	ASSSSIGVSYEQY
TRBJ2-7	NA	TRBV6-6	ASSSLDRVAFSEQY
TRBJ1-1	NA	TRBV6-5	ASRQGPGTEAF
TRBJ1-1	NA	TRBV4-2	ASSQDVGWTTEAF
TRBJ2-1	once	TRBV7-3	ASSLTSGRLNEQF
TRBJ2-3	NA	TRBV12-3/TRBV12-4	ASSFPPRDTQY
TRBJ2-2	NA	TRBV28	ASSLGTSGLIGELF
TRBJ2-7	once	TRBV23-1	ASKSSARDRTYEQY
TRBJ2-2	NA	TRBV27	ASSFVRELF